These 24 T cell receptor beta chains were sequenced from one sample in a study of T cell changes during pregnancy in multiple sclerosis. Method: immunoSEQ multiplex PCR; TCRdb's copy keeps in-frame clones and lacks some. The sample lists roughly 25,000 clones; more than 70% were seen once. The source was CD4+ T cells from peripheral blood mononuclear cells, collected in the first trimester of pregnancy. The receptors were sampled from a female donor in good health, enrolled as a control in a pregnancy study.

The chain uses TRBV9 and TRBJ2-7; D perhaps matches TRBD1 (6 bases). Trimming pared 5 bases from V and 6 bases from J, leaving 12 bases between. This CDR3 has 12 amino acids. Germline values: CDR1 SGDLS, CDR2 YYNGEE. As DNA, the CDR3 is TGTGCCAGCAGGAGAAGGGGGAGCGAGCAGTACTTC. Its protein is CASRRRGSEQYF.

The chain is built from TRBV5-6 and TRBJ1-3; D gene uncertain. Germline values: CDR1 SGHDT, CDR2 YYEEEE. V lost 3 bases, J lost 0 bases, and 10 bases lay in between. The CDR3 length is 15 residues. CDR3 amino acids: CASSSPTGSGNTIYF. For the CDR3, the DNA is TGTGCCAGCAGCTCTCCGACGGGCTCTGGAAACACCATATATTTT. The full variable domain, in which reference TRBV5-6 and TRBJ1-3 provide the parts outside the CDR3, is DAGVTQSPTHLIKTRGQQVTLRCSPKSGHDTVSWYQQALGQGPQFIFQYYEEEERQRGNFPDRFSGHQFPNYSSELNVNALLLGDSALYLCASSSPTGSGNTIYFGEGSWLTVV.

V gene TRBV5-6 combines with J gene TRBJ1-4, with unresolved D. V lost 4 bases, J lost 3 bases, and 16 bases lay in between. From germline, CDR1 is SGHDT and CDR2 YYEEEE. The CDR3 spans 16 residues. CDR3 in amino acids: CASSRTPGWANEKLFF. In nucleotides, the CDR3 is TGTGCCAGCAGCCGCACCCCGGGATGGGCTAATGAAAAACTGTTTTTT.

This clone has only a few counts. The V and J genes are TRBV23-1 and TRBJ2-1, with D perhaps TRBD2 (5 bases). TRBV23-1 is an open reading frame, and its role is uncertain. The CDR3 length is 13 residues. V lost 9 bases, J lost 9 bases, and 18 bases lay in between. The CDR3 sequence is CARIQRSAGEQFF. As DNA, the CDR3 is TGCGCCAGGATCCAGAGGTCGGCGGGTGAGCAGTTCTTC.

V and J are TRBV19 and TRBJ2-1; TRBD2 matches 9 bases. There are 20 residues in the CDR3. The V and J ends lost 4 bases and 0 bases, in that order; junction bases with no gene match: 16. In germline, CDR1 is LNHDA, CDR2 SQIVND (reference sequence). CDR3 residues: CASSRGVGIAGVLSYNEQFF. Written as DNA, the CDR3 is TGTGCCAGTAGTAGGGGCGTGGGGATAGCGGGGGTACTCTCCTACAATGAGCAGTTCTTC.

The chain has TRBV19 and TRBJ2-3; 8 bases fit TRBD1. Germline loops: CDR1 LNHDA, CDR2 SQIVND (reference sequence). V lost 6 bases, J lost 4 bases, and 6 bases stayed unmatched. The CDR3 sequence is 14 residues long. The CDR3 is CASSQTGVPDTQYF. The CDR3 DNA is TGTGCCAGTAGCCAGACAGGGGTCCCAGATACGCAGTATTTT.

The chain is built from TRBV5-1 and TRBJ2-5; D gene ambiguous. Germline CDR1 reads SGHRS; CDR2 reads YFSETQ. V was shortened by 4 bases and J by 3 bases, with 4 bases between the two germline ends. The CDR3 has 11 amino acids. The CDR3 sequence: CASSHKETQYF. Written as DNA, the CDR3 is TGCGCCAGCAGCCACAAAGAGACCCAGTACTTC. The whole variable domain, remainder taken from reference TRBV5-1 and TRBJ2-5, is KAGVTQTPRYLIKTRGQQVTLSCSPISGHRSVSWYQQTPGQGLQFLFEYFSETQRNKGNFPGRFSGRQFSNSRSEMNVSTLELGDSALYLCASSHKETQYFGPGTRLLVL.

This clone was picked up a small number of times. V is TRBV6-1 and J is TRBJ2-7; tentative D call: TRBD2 (6 bases). Germline V gene lookup returns CDR1 MNHNS and CDR2 SASEGT. The V gene lost 8 bases and the J gene lost 5 bases, with 22 bases spanning the gap. The CDR3 is made up of 15 amino acids. Written as DNA, the CDR3 is TGTGCCAGCGGGAGCCTCGGGTCTAGCGTCCACGAGCAGTACTTC. Translation: CASGSLGSSVHEQYF.

This rearrangement joins TRBV9 to TRBJ2-7, with 13 bases identical to TRBD2. The CDR3 consists of 16 residues. After removal of 0 bases from V and 6 bases from J, the junction contained 6 bases not matched to a gene. The germline gives CDR1 SGDLS, CDR2 YYNGEE. The CDR3 DNA is TGTGCCAGCAGCGTAGGGGGACTAGCGGGGTTTTCCGAGCAGTACTTC. This encodes CASSVGGLAGFSEQYF.

The genes are TRBV27 and TRBJ2-3, with no clear D. Trimming removed 5 bases from V and 7 bases from J, with 16 bases in between. CDR1 MNHEY and CDR2 SMNVEV come from the germline V gene (reference sequence). This CDR3 region has 14 residues. The chain's CDR3 is CASSPLQSWYTQYF. CDR3 coding DNA: TGTGCCAGCAGTCCTCTCCAGTCGTGGTATACGCAGTATTTT.

The chain uses TRBV9 and TRBJ2-5; 8 bases agree with TRBD1. V dropped 3 bases and J dropped 5; count of bases not matched to a gene: 3. There are 13 residues in the CDR3. CDR1 and CDR2 from the germline V gene are SGDLS and YYNGEE. The CDR3 region has the DNA TGTGCCAGCAGCGCGGGACAGGCGGAGACCCAGTACTTC. Protein: CASSAGQAETQYF.

This sequence joins TRBV6-5 and TRBJ2-7; 9 bases are shared with TRBD1. Germline CDR1 reads MNHEY; CDR2 reads SVGAGI. V lost 7 bases to trimming and J lost 5 bases; unmatched junction nucleotides: 6. The CDR3 length is 13 residues. CDR3 amino acids: CASTQGAVHEQYF. The CDR3 DNA follows: TGTGCCAGCACACAGGGGGCAGTCCACGAGCAGTACTTC.

The V gene is TRBV19, the J gene TRBJ1-1; D perhaps matches TRBD1 (6 bases). Trimming removed 9 bases from V and 0 bases from J, with 11 bases in between. Germline loops: CDR1 LNHDA, CDR2 SQIVND (reference sequence). The CDR3 length is 13 residues. CDR3 amino acids: CASRDNMNTEAFF. The CDR3 nucleotides read TGTGCCAGCAGGGACAACATGAACACTGAAGCTTTCTTT. Full variable domain (rest looked up from reference TRBV19 and TRBJ1-1): DGGITQSPKYLFRKEGQNVTLSCEQNLNHDAMYWYRQDPGQGLRLIYYSQIVNDFQKGDIAEGYSVSREKKESFPLTVTSAQKNPTAFYLCASRDNMNTEAFFGQGTRLTVV.

The V gene is TRBV30, the J gene TRBJ2-6; no clear D. From germline, CDR1 is GTSNPN and CDR2 SVGIG (reference sequence). With 2 bases removed from V and 3 bases from J, the gap between germline ends came to 14 bases. The CDR3 contains 16 residues. DNA for the CDR3: TGTGCCTGGAGTCCTCTCCAGGCGAATGGGGCCAACGTCCTGACTTTC. It translates to CAWSPLQANGANVLTF. Full variable domain (outside the CDR3, taken from reference TRBV30 and TRBJ2-6): SQTIHQWPATLVQPVGSPLSLECTVEGTSNPNLYWYRQAAGRGLQLLFYSVGIGQISSEVPQNLSASRPQDRQFILSSKKLLLSDSGFYLCAWSPLQANGANVLTFGAGSRLTVL.

V gene TRBV27 combines with J gene TRBJ2-6; D not resolved. Germline V lookup: CDR1 MNHEY, CDR2 SMNVEV (reference sequence). There are 14 residues in the CDR3. V lost 4 bases to trimming and J lost 0 bases, with 4 bases between them. CDR3 DNA sequence: TGTGCCAGCAGTTCCCTCTCTGGGGCCAACGTCCTGACTTTC. Protein product: CASSSLSGANVLTF.

This clone was counted a single time. V is TRBV30 and J is TRBJ1-5; maybe TRBD1 (6 bases). Germline CDR1 and CDR2: GTSNPN and SVGIG (reference sequence). The V end lost 1 base, the J end lost 6 bases, and 13 bases lay between the germline ends. This CDR3 has 14 residues. The CDR3 DNA reads as TGTGCCTGGAGTGGGGACACTGTGGGTCAGCCCCAGCATTTT. This translates into CAWSGDTVGQPQHF.

This chain joins TRBV7-9 and TRBJ1-3, with D perhaps TRBD1 (5 bases). This CDR3 region has 17 residues. The V end lost 5 bases, the J end lost 4 bases, and 21 bases lay between the germline ends. Per the germline V gene, CDR1 is SEHNR and CDR2 is FQNEAQ (reference sequence). The CDR3 loop is CASSRQAGWMTGNTIYF. DNA for the CDR3: TGTGCCAGCAGCCGACAAGCAGGGTGGATGACCGGAAACACCATATATTTT. Complete variable domain (other parts from reference TRBV7-9 and TRBJ1-3): DTGVSQNPRHKITKRGQNVTFRCDPISEHNRLYWYRQTLGQGPEFLTYFQNEAQLEKSRLLSDRFSAERPKGSFSTLEIQRTEQGDSAMYLCASSRQAGWMTGNTIYFGEGSWLTVV.

The chain uses TRBV5-4 and TRBJ1-6; 7 positions agree with TRBD1. This CDR3 has 14 amino acids. The V and J ends lost 4 bases and 3 bases, in that order; junction bases with no gene match: 1. The germline V gene has CDR1 SGHNT and CDR2 YYREEE (reference sequence). Here the CDR3 DNA reads TGTGCCAGCAGCAGGGACAGCTATAATTCACCCCTCCACTTT. Its protein is CASSRDSYNSPLHF.

The genes are TRBV11-2 and TRBJ2-5; no clear D. Germline V gene lookup returns CDR1 SGHAT and CDR2 FQNNGV. The V gene lost 0 bases and the J gene lost 5 bases, with 4 bases spanning the gap. The CDR3 contains 12 residues. The CDR3 coding sequence is TGTGCCAGCAGCTTAGATCAGGAGACCCAGTACTTC. Protein product: CASSLDQETQYF. The complete variable domain, with remaining parts taken from reference TRBV11-2 and TRBJ2-5, reads EAGVAQSPRYKIIEKRQSVAFWCNPISGHATLYWYQQILGQGPKLLIQFQNNGVVDDSQLPKDRFSAERLKGVDSTLKIQPAKLEDSAVYLCASSLDQETQYFGPGTRLLVL.

The J gene is TRBJ1-4, the V gene TRBV28; 7 nucleotides match TRBD1. Trimming cost V 4 bases and J 7 bases; bases outside gene matches: 6. CDR3 length: 14 residues. Germline-derived CDR1 and CDR2 are MDHEN and SYDVKM. The CDR3 loop reads CASSSTGVGEKLFF. The CDR3 DNA is TGTGCCAGCAGTTCTACAGGGGTGGGTGAAAAACTGTTTTTT.

The J gene is TRBJ1-1, the V gene TRBV6-1, with D perhaps TRBD1 (6 bases). The V gene's germline CDR1 is MNHNS and CDR2 SASEGT. The CDR3 extends over 15 amino acids. V lost 11 bases and J lost 0, with 19 bases in between. DNA of the CDR3: TGTGCCCTCTACCCGTCACAGGGCCTGAACACTGAAGCTTTCTTT. Amino acid sequence: CALYPSQGLNTEAFF.

The rearrangement links TRBV6-1 to TRBJ2-2; no clear D gene. This CDR3 has 13 amino acids. Germline CDR1 is MNHNS and CDR2 is SASEGT. The germline V and J ends were trimmed by 2 bases and 6 bases, with 7 bases remaining between them. The CDR3 spells CASSEFSSGELFF. The CDR3 DNA is TGTGCCAGCAGTGAATTTTCTTCCGGGGAGCTGTTTTTT.

This clone was seen only a few times. CDR3 region: CASSLVREFTEQFF. CDR3 in DNA: TGTGCCAGCAGCTTAGTGCGGGAGTTCACTGAGCAGTTCTTC. The rearrangement links TRBV7-8 to TRBJ2-1; 7 nucleotides agree with TRBD2. V was pared by 1 base and J by 9 bases, with 6 bases of the junction left unmatched. Germline V lookup: CDR1 SGHVS, CDR2 FQNEAQ. The length of the CDR3 is 14 residues.

This clone has just one count. The chain employs TRBV5-4 and TRBJ1-3; 7 bases line up with TRBD1. The germline gives CDR1 SGHNT, CDR2 YYREEE (reference sequence). There are 15 residues in the CDR3. V trimming: 3 bases; J trimming: 4 bases; junction bases outside the gene matches: 7. CDR3 sequence: CASSSKTGTGNTIYF. The CDR3 bases are TGTGCCAGCAGCTCGAAGACAGGGACCGGAAACACCATATATTTT.